What follows are 23 T cell receptor beta chains derived from one specimen sequenced in a study of CXCR3-negative and CXCR3-positive naive CD8 T cells. The libraries of TRB cDNA were prepared using 5' RACE with UMI labels. TCRdb re-called the 5' RACE reads and shows each CDR3 protein once, DNA omitted. Its clone listing holds approximately 74,000 distinct CDR3 sequences. Input material: naive CXCR3- CD8+ T cells from blood. The subset is: CD45RO-CCR7+CD27+CD95- naive CD8+ T cells lacking CXCR3 (TNR3-). The receptors come from a human donor in good health. Some clones in this sample may be carry-over from other donors' samples.

This chain links TRBV6-6 with TRBJ2-1; TCRdb reports TRBD1, a call that lacks DNA to check it against. Germline V CDR1 and CDR2: MNHNY, SVGAGI (reference sequence). The CDR3 consists of 12 residues. The CDR3 here is CASSLGRDEQFF.

CDR3 amino acids: CASSGGGGTEAFF. The V call is TRBV9, the J call TRBJ1-1. Germline V gene data show CDR1 as SGDLS and CDR2 as YYNGEE. This CDR3 contains 13 residues.

The chain employs TRBV2 and TRBJ1-2; the TCRdb D gene call, TRBD1, has no DNA to confirm it. In germline, CDR1 is SNHLY, CDR2 FYNNEI. The CDR3 loop spans 13 amino acids. CDR3 loop: CASSDRGSYGYTF.

The chain joins TRBV29-1 to TRBJ1-2; TCRdb selects TRBD1, and the lack of DNA leaves this call unchecked. The CDR3 covers 14 residues. CDR1 and CDR2 (germline): SQVTM, ANQGSEA. CDR3 amino acids: CSVATTEGAHGYTF.

V and J are TRBV27 and TRBJ2-1. This CDR3 contains 13 residues. Germline V CDR1 and CDR2: MNHEY, SMNVEV (reference sequence). CDR3 sequence reads: CASSIQSVNEQFF.

This rearrangement joins TRBV9 to TRBJ2-3; TCRdb picks TRBD2, but there is no DNA to check that call. This CDR3 region has 17 residues. In germline, CDR1 is SGDLS, CDR2 YYNGEE. CDR3 region: CASSAPLSGGSTDTQYF. The variable domain in full, completed from reference TRBV9 and TRBJ2-3, reads DSGVTQTPKHLITATGQRVTLRCSPRSGDLSVYWYQQSLDQGLQFLIQYYNGEERAKGNILERFSAQQFPDLHSELNLSSLELGDSALYFCASSAPLSGGSTDTQYFGPGTRLTVL.

The chain recombines TRBV28 with TRBJ2-5; TCRdb indicates TRBD1, and absent DNA this call remains unverified. The CDR3 runs to 16 residues. The germline gives CDR1 MDHEN, CDR2 SYDVKM. The CDR3: CASSMSGTGHAETQYF.

CDR3: CASSLGGAHNEQFF. The chain has TRBV19 and TRBJ2-1; the TCRdb call, TRBD2, lacks DNA for checking. Germline V lookup: CDR1 LNHDA, CDR2 SQIVND (reference sequence). The CDR3 is 14 amino acids.

The chain uses TRBV29-1 and TRBJ2-7. CDR1 is SQVTM and CDR2 is ANQGSEA in the germline V gene. This CDR3 has 12 residues. This CDR3 is CSVDDTAYEQYF.

CDR3 sequence: CASSFYPGSQETQYF. V usage is TRBV5-5 and J usage is TRBJ2-5; TCRdb lists TRBD1, though no DNA is available to test this call. CDR1 is SGHKS and CDR2 is YYEKEE in the germline V gene (reference sequence). The CDR3 runs 15 residues.

The chain employs TRBV6-5 and TRBJ2-2; absent DNA, TCRdb's TRBD1 call cannot be checked. This CDR3 contains 17 residues. CDR1 and CDR2 from the germline V gene are MNHEY and SVGAGI. CDR3 loop: CASSYPRQGGSTGELFF.

This CDR3 is CASSLTGGPTYEQYF. This chain links TRBV7-3 with TRBJ2-7; checking the TCRdb D call of TRBD1 is not possible without DNA. The CDR3 consists of 15 residues. CDR1 is SGHTA and CDR2 is FQGTGA in the germline V gene.

Here the CDR3 reads CASRQIVAGVTDTQYF. The gene calls are TRBV6-5 and TRBJ2-3; TCRdb outputs TRBD2, but without DNA this stays unchecked. The germline CDR1 and CDR2 sequences are MNHEY and SVGAGI. This CDR3 region has 16 residues.

The rearrangement links TRBV7-9 to TRBJ2-1. Germline V gene data show CDR1 as SEHNR and CDR2 as FQNEAQ (reference sequence). This CDR3 is built from 12 residues. The CDR3 region is CASSLELNEQFF. The variable domain in full, completed from reference TRBV7-9 and TRBJ2-1, reads DTGVSQNPRHKITKRGQNVTFRCDPISEHNRLYWYRQTLGQGPEFLTYFQNEAQLEKSRLLSDRFSAERPKGSFSTLEIQRTEQGDSAMYLCASSLELNEQFFGPGTRLTVL.

The rearrangement uses TRBV5-6 and TRBJ2-1; checking the TCRdb D call of TRBD2 is not possible without DNA. The CDR3 covers 16 residues. The germline V gene has CDR1 SGHDT and CDR2 YYEEEE. The CDR3 reads CASSLEGTSGLNEQFF. The full variable domain, in which reference TRBV5-6 and TRBJ2-1 provide the parts outside the CDR3, is DAGVTQSPTHLIKTRGQQVTLRCSPKSGHDTVSWYQQALGQGPQFIFQYYEEEERQRGNFPDRFSGHQFPNYSSELNVNALLLGDSALYLCASSLEGTSGLNEQFFGPGTRLTVL.

V usage is TRBV13 and J usage is TRBJ2-1. This CDR3 comprises 13 residues. Germline V gives CDR1 PRHDT, CDR2 FYEKMQ (reference sequence). CDR3: CASSNLPGDEQFF.

The chain uses TRBV6-4 and TRBJ2-2; TCRdb lists TRBD2, though no DNA is available to test this call. The CDR3 spans 13 residues. The germline V gene encodes CDR1 MRHNA and CDR2 SNTAGT. CDR3 loop: CASSESGTGELFF.

The chain links TRBV29-1 to TRBJ2-7; with no DNA, the TCRdb D assignment of TRBD2 cannot be verified. The germline gives CDR1 SQVTM, CDR2 ANQGSEA. The CDR3 runs 13 residues. The CDR3 sequence: CSVVAGDTYEQYF.

The chain couples TRBV7-2 to TRBJ2-7; TCRdb calls TRBD1, which cannot be checked without DNA. Germline V CDR1 and CDR2: SGHTA, FQGNSA. The CDR3 has 15 amino acids. This chain's CDR3 is CASSSGQVPLYEQYF.

The rearrangement uses TRBV15 and TRBJ2-1; TCRdb's D call, TRBD2, is unchecked because there is no DNA. The CDR3 consists of 14 residues. Germline assignment: CDR1 LNHNV and CDR2 YYDKDF (reference sequence). CDR3 in amino acids: CATRTSGGPNEQFF. Variable domain in full (rest from reference TRBV15 and TRBJ2-1): DAMVIQNPRYQVTQFGKPVTLSCSQTLNHNVMYWYQQKSSQAPKLLFHYYDKDFNNEADTPDNFQSRRPNTSFCFLDIRSPGLGDTAMYLCATRTSGGPNEQFFGPGTRLTVL.

The CDR3 sequence is CASSPDRLEYNEQFF. The chain has TRBV19 and TRBJ2-1; with no DNA, the TCRdb D assignment of TRBD1 cannot be verified. CDR3 length equals 15 residues. Germline-derived CDR1 and CDR2 are LNHDA and SQIVND (reference sequence).

The chain carries TRBV24-1 and TRBJ2-2; as DNA is missing, the TRBD2 call by TCRdb cannot be tested. This CDR3 has 19 residues. Germline V gene lookup returns CDR1 KGHDR and CDR2 SFDVKD. The CDR3 spells CATSDLTSGRGQNTGELFF.

The chain links TRBV29-1 to TRBJ2-7; TCRdb returns TRBD1, unconfirmable since there is no DNA. Germline V gene sequence: CDR1 SQVTM, CDR2 ANQGSEA. The CDR3 runs to 16 residues. The chain's CDR3 is CSVPKPVWGAQDEQYF.